The rows below give T cell receptor beta chains drawn from one sample of a study of beta chain features in type 1 diabetes. Method: immunoSEQ multiplex PCR; TCRdb's copy keeps in-frame clones and lacks some. The sample lists some 70,000 clones, just under 50% occurring once. Sequencing was done on a sample of central memory CD4+ T cells from blood. The receptors come from a man younger than 40 with type 1 diabetes. Both conserved end residues are part of each CDR3. A D gene is named only where the DNA matches it firmly. A row's size may be missing; if present it is once, few, many or a size class.

j_call d_call v_call clone_size cdr3_aa cdr3_nt
TRBJ2-7 - TRBV4-1 - CASSQDRVGVYEQYF TGCGCCAGCAGCCAAGATCGGGTCGGGGTCTACGAGCAGTACTTC
TRBJ2-1 TRBD2 TRBV5-1 few CASSPPTSGLWEQFF TGCGCCAGCAGCCCTCCGACTAGCGGGCTATGGGAGCAGTTCTTC
TRBJ1-1 - TRBV5-5 - CASSLGAGVEEVEAFF TGTGCCAGCAGCCTGGGTGCAGGCGTAGAGGAGGTTGAAGCTTTCTTT
TRBJ2-5 - TRBV5-6 - CASSSTGWETQYF TGTGCCAGCAGCTCCACAGGGTGGGAGACCCAGTACTTC
TRBJ2-7 TRBD1 TRBV5-8 - CASSPGQGRGYEQYF TGTGCCAGCAGCCCAGGACAGGGAAGAGGCTACGAGCAGTACTTC
TRBJ2-7 - TRBV7-2 - CASSYPGHGVYEQYF TGTGCCAGCAGTTACCCGGGACACGGGGTCTACGAGCAGTACTTC
TRBJ1-1 TRBD1 TRBV18 - CASSGQKNTEAFF TGTGCCAGCTCGGGACAGAAGAACACTGAAGCTTTCTTT
TRBJ2-3 - TRBV7-8 few CASSRAEGFTDTQYF TGTGCCAGCAGCCGGGCGGAGGGGTTTACAGATACGCAGTATTTT
TRBJ2-7 TRBD2 TRBV5-6 - CASGRTSGGSYEQYF TGTGCCAGCGGACGGACTAGCGGGGGTTCCTACGAGCAGTACTTC
TRBJ2-5 TRBD2 TRBV5-4 - CASSLVSGGHQETQYF TGTGCCAGCAGCTTGGTTAGCGGGGGACACCAAGAGACCCAGTACTTC
TRBJ1-1 - TRBV29-1 - CSVRTLLNTEAFF TGCAGCGTTAGGACTCTCCTGAACACTGAAGCTTTCTTT
TRBJ2-2 TRBD2 TRBV30 - CAWSVPASGGFGGELFF TGTGCCTGGAGTGTACCCGCTAGCGGGGGGTTTGGCGGGGAGCTGTTTTTT
TRBJ2-3 - TRBV7-9 - CASSPSRGLRTDTQYF TGTGCCAGCAGCCCATCTCGAGGCCTACGCACAGATACGCAGTATTTT
TRBJ1-1 TRBD1 TRBV6-5 - CASSPQGGTEAFF TGTGCCAGCAGCCCGCAGGGGGGCACTGAAGCTTTCTTT
TRBJ2-3 - TRBV27 few CASALRLANTDTQYF TGTGCCAGCGCCCTCCGTCTTGCGAACACAGATACGCAGTATTTT
TRBJ2-1 TRBD2 TRBV29-1 many CSGARREGGEQFF TGCAGCGGGGCGAGGCGGGAGGGAGGTGAGCAGTTCTTC
TRBJ2-4 - TRBV7-2 few CASSLRYSAMNHGVQYF TGTGCCAGCAGCTTACGTTATTCGGCCATGAATCACGGGGTTCAGTACTTC
TRBJ1-6 - TRBV30 few CAWSREVQASSYNSPLHF TGTGCCTGGAGCCGAGAGGTACAGGCGAGCTCCTATAATTCACCCCTCCACTTT
TRBJ2-6 - TRBV6-1 - CASKGVGANVLTF TGTGCCAGCAAGGGGGTTGGGGCCAACGTCCTGACTTTC
TRBJ2-3 TRBD2 TRBV5-4 few CASSGASGSTDTQYF TGTGCCAGCAGCGGGGCTAGCGGGAGCACAGATACGCAGTATTTT
TRBJ2-5 - TRBV6-1 - CASSGDQETQYF TGTGCCAGCTCAGGGGATCAGGAGACCCAGTACTTC
TRBJ1-1 - TRBV7-8 once CASSLQGNTEAFF TGTGCCAGCAGCTTACAGGGGAACACTGAAGCTTTCTTT
TRBJ2-1 - TRBV5-1 - CASSLGSGPGSYNEQFF TGCGCCAGCAGCTTGGGTTCGGGCCCGGGGTCCTACAATGAGCAGTTCTTC
TRBJ2-7 TRBD2 TRBV7-6 few CASSSLAGPYEQYF TGTGCCAGCAGCTCCTTAGCGGGTCCCTACGAGCAGTACTTC
TRBJ2-2 - TRBV30 few CAWLRGGPTGELFF TGTGCCTGGTTGAGGGGGGGACCCACCGGGGAGCTGTTTTTT
TRBJ2-7 TRBD1 TRBV27 - CATWDRGRYTYEQYF TGTGCCACCTGGGACAGGGGGCGTTACACCTACGAGCAGTACTTC
TRBJ1-2 - TRBV6-1 - CASRSGGYTF TGTGCCAGCAGGAGCGGCGGCTACACCTTC
TRBJ1-5 - TRBV7-2 few CASSLGATALNQPQHF TGTGCCAGCAGCTTAGGCGCGACAGCCTTAAATCAGCCCCAGCATTTT
TRBJ2-2 - TRBV5-1 - CASSKSRGSNTGELFF TGCGCCAGCAGCAAAAGCCGGGGATCGAACACCGGGGAGCTGTTTTTT
TRBJ1-2 TRBD1 TRBV7-9 few CASTLNGQGGTTNYGYTF TGTGCCAGCACCTTAAATGGACAGGGCGGAACTACGAACTATGGCTACACCTTC
TRBJ1-4 - TRBV7-2 - CASSRRVLSEKLFF TGTGCCAGCAGCAGGAGGGTCCTGTCGGAAAAACTGTTTTTT
TRBJ1-2 TRBD1 TRBV27 - CASSAGQGAPPFF TGTGCCAGCAGTGCAGGACAGGGGGCCCCCCCTTTTTTC
TRBJ2-2 TRBD2 TRBV27 - CASSSPSSGSWTGELFF TGTGCCAGCAGTTCCCCTTCTAGCGGGAGCTGGACCGGGGAGCTGTTTTTT
TRBJ2-5 TRBD1 TRBV5-1 few CASSPQGVETQYF TGCGCCAGCAGCCCACAGGGGGTCGAGACCCAGTACTTC
TRBJ2-5 - TRBV2 few CASSELPGAPETQYF TGTGCCAGCAGTGAATTACCCGGAGCCCCCGAGACCCAGTACTTC
TRBJ2-3 TRBD2 TRBV4-1 - CASSQEAGGTDTQYF TGCGCCAGCAGCCAAGAGGCGGGGGGGACAGATACGCAGTATTTT
TRBJ2-1 - TRBV7-9 - CASSLELIYNEQFF TGTGCCAGCAGCCTCGAACTAATCTACAATGAGCAGTTCTTC
TRBJ2-5 TRBD2 TRBV6-1 - CASSENVAGVRETQYF TGTGCCAGCAGTGAAAACGTAGCGGGAGTGCGAGAGACCCAGTACTTC
TRBJ1-1 - TRBV7-9 - CASRGSSEAFF TGTGCCAGCCGGGGGTCATCTGAAGCTTTCTTT
TRBJ2-7 - TRBV7-9 - CASSPGVRLKYF TGTGCCAGCAGCCCCGGTGTGAGGTTGAAGTACTTC
TRBJ2-6 - TRBV7-2 - CASSLAVAGVGANVLTF TGTGCCAGCAGCTTAGCGGTGGCAGGGGTTGGGGCCAACGTCCTGACTTTC
TRBJ2-7 TRBD1 TRBV2 few CASRGTGGELQYF TGTGCCAGCAGAGGGACAGGGGGAGAACTACAGTACTTC
TRBJ2-1 TRBD2 TRBV7-2 - CASSLAGVAGFSYNEQFF TGTGCCAGCAGCTTAGCGGGGGTAGCGGGGTTCTCCTACAATGAGCAGTTCTTC
TRBJ2-3 - TRBV7-8 few CASSRGLPETQYF TGTGCCAGCAGCCGCGGTCTGCCTGAGACGCAGTATTTT
TRBJ2-2 TRBD2 TRBV10-2 - CASSAVAGGANTGELFF TGCGCCAGCAGTGCTGTAGCGGGAGGAGCGAACACCGGGGAGCTGTTTTTT
TRBJ1-6 TRBD1 TRBV5-1 - CASSYGTGDWNSPLHF TGCGCCAGCAGCTACGGGACAGGGGATTGGAATTCACCCCTCCACTTT
TRBJ2-3 TRBD2 TRBV6-1 - CASLLGSGGGDTQYF TGTGCCAGTCTCCTTGGTAGCGGGGGGGGAGATACGCAGTATTTT
TRBJ2-3 - TRBV6-5 - CASSYGVALDTQYF TGTGCCAGCAGTTACGGAGTAGCTTTAGACACGCAGTATTTT
TRBJ2-7 - TRBV29-1 - CSVEGSSYEQYF TGCAGCGTTGAGGGGAGCTCCTACGAGCAGTACTTC
TRBJ1-1 - TRBV29-1 - CSVGRGRNTEAFF TGCAGCGTTGGGAGAGGCCGCAACACTGAAGCTTTCTTT
TRBJ2-7 - TRBV11-2 - CASSLKPGAEQYF TGTGCCAGCAGCCTAAAGCCAGGGGCCGAGCAGTACTTC
TRBJ1-1 - TRBV2 - CASSERQMNTEAFF TGTGCCAGCAGTGAACGACAGATGAACACTGAAGCTTTCTTT
TRBJ1-2 - TRBV6-6 - CACEGSNYGYTF TGTGCCTGCGAGGGATCTAACTATGGCTACACCTTC
TRBJ2-2 TRBD2 TRBV7-6 - CASSLGLAGVAGELFF TGTGCCAGCAGCCTCGGGCTAGCGGGGGTCGCCGGGGAGCTGTTTTTT
TRBJ1-1 - TRBV10-3 few CAISDGRSTEAFF TGTGCCATCAGTGATGGGAGGAGCACTGAAGCTTTCTTT
TRBJ2-3 - TRBV4-2 - CASSQPTDTIDTQYF TGTGCCAGCAGCCAACCGACAGACACCATTGATACGCAGTATTTT